The source of this TCR beta chain is a study of cytomegalovirus exposure and HLA in healthy donors. Overall study results and limits: Both high specificity and high sensitivity reportedly marked the classifier's diagnosis of cytomegalovirus status. Presence/absence analyses took donor sequencing depth as roughly uniform.

As to this clone: Its antigen remains unidentified.

CDR1 is LNHDA, CDR2 SQIVND, per germline (reference sequence). V gave up 1 base and J gave up 6 bases; unmatched junction bases: 3. There are 15 residues in the CDR3. Vbeta (60) and Jbeta (13) primers were used in the PCR. TCRdb's table, derived via immunoSEQ multiplex PCR, lists solely in-frame clones and lacks some. The profile covers 150,000 to 200,000 clones, with approximately 84% appearing a single time and about 3% taken by the ten largest. The chain carries TRBV19 and TRBJ2-1; TRBD2 matches 10 bases. The specimen was PBMCs. The origin of this receptor is a female donor in good health and CMV-seronegative. CDR3 coding DNA: TGTGCCAGTAGTATAGGGCTAGCGGGAGCCAATGAGCAGTTCTTC. Translation gives CASSIGLAGANEQFF.